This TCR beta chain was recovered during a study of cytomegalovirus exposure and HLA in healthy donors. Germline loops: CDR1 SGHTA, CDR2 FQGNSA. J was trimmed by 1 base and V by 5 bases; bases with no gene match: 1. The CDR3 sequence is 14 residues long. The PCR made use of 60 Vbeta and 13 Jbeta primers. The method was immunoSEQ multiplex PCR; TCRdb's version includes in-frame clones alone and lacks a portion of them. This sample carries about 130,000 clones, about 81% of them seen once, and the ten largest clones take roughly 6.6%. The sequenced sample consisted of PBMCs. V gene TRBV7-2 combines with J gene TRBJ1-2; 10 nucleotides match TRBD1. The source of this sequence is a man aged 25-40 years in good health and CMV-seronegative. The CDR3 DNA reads TGTGCCAGCAGCCGGGACAGGGGTAACTATGGCTACACCTTC. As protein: CASSRDRGNYGYTF.